Listed below are T cell receptor beta chains from one sample, sequenced in a study of control samples from healthy donors and cancer patients. TCRdb keeps only in-frame clones here, not all; method: immunoSEQ multiplex PCR. The data hold around 150,000 clones, with roughly 95% observed a single time. The specimen was blood. Receptors originate from a woman under 40 in good health. CDR3s include the opening cysteine and the closing phenylalanine or tryptophan. Each record gives: clone size, V gene, D gene, J gene, CDR3 protein, CDR3 DNA. A D gene is named only where the DNA matches it firmly. Clone size is stated in some rows and not others, as once, few, many or a class when expanded.

clone_size: -
v_call: TRBV2
d_call: -
j_call: TRBJ2-2
cdr3_aa: CASSELGRWTGELFF
cdr3_nt: TGTGCCAGCAGTGAACTGGGAAGGTGGACCGGGGAGCTGTTTTTT

clone_size: -
v_call: TRBV4-1
d_call: -
j_call: TRBJ2-7
cdr3_aa: CASSHKEGYEQYF
cdr3_nt: TGCGCCAGCAGCCACAAAGAAGGGTACGAGCAGTACTTC

clone_size: once
v_call: TRBV28
d_call: -
j_call: TRBJ2-2
cdr3_aa: CASSFRVPGELFF
cdr3_nt: TGTGCCAGCAGTTTCCGAGTCCCCGGGGAGCTGTTTTTT

clone_size: -
v_call: TRBV20-1
d_call: -
j_call: TRBJ1-5
cdr3_aa: CSASMRGGGSNQPQHF
cdr3_nt: TGCAGTGCTAGTATGAGGGGCGGGGGGAGCAATCAGCCCCAGCATTTT

clone_size: few
v_call: TRBV4-2
d_call: TRBD1
j_call: TRBJ2-1
cdr3_aa: CASSQETQGAYNEQFF
cdr3_nt: TGTGCCAGCAGCCAAGAAACGCAGGGGGCTTACAATGAGCAGTTCTTC

clone_size: -
v_call: TRBV7-9
d_call: -
j_call: TRBJ2-2
cdr3_aa: CASSSTGVMFF
cdr3_nt: TGTGCCAGCAGCTCGACGGGTGTGATGTTTTTT

clone_size: -
v_call: TRBV4-1
d_call: TRBD1
j_call: TRBJ2-1
cdr3_aa: CASSQDWGQGDEQFF
cdr3_nt: TGCGCCAGCAGCCAAGATTGGGGACAGGGGGATGAGCAGTTCTTC

clone_size: -
v_call: TRBV3-1/TRBV3-2
d_call: -
j_call: TRBJ1-2
cdr3_aa: CASSQDRRTGLWANYGYTF
cdr3_nt: TGTGCCAGCAGCCAAGATAGGAGGACTGGGCTTTGGGCTAACTATGGCTACACCTTC

clone_size: -
v_call: TRBV6-5
d_call: TRBD1
j_call: TRBJ1-1
cdr3_aa: CASSYYQGARTEAFF
cdr3_nt: TGTGCCAGCAGTTACTATCAGGGGGCCAGGACTGAAGCTTTCTTT

clone_size: once
v_call: TRBV5-1
d_call: -
j_call: TRBJ1-6
cdr3_aa: CASSLAFGSLSPLHF
cdr3_nt: TGCGCCAGCAGCTTGGCCTTCGGATCGTTATCACCCCTCCACTTT

clone_size: -
v_call: TRBV27
d_call: -
j_call: TRBJ2-7
cdr3_aa: CASSLLGGGPTYEQYF
cdr3_nt: TGTGCCAGCAGTTTATTGGGCGGGGGCCCTACCTACGAGCAGTACTTC

clone_size: -
v_call: TRBV4-1
d_call: TRBD2
j_call: TRBJ2-1
cdr3_aa: CASSQRDYYEQFF
cdr3_nt: TGCGCCAGCAGCCAACGGGACTACTATGAGCAGTTCTTC

clone_size: -
v_call: TRBV13
d_call: TRBD1
j_call: TRBJ2-2
cdr3_aa: CASSYGQDPATGELFF
cdr3_nt: TGTGCCAGCAGCTACGGACAGGACCCGGCGACCGGGGAGCTGTTTTTT

clone_size: -
v_call: TRBV5-1
d_call: -
j_call: TRBJ1-2
cdr3_aa: CASSFNPVRGAQQSSYGYTF
cdr3_nt: TGCGCCAGCAGCTTCAACCCCGTCCGGGGGGCGCAGCAATCAAGCTATGGCTACACCTTC

clone_size: -
v_call: TRBV29-1
d_call: TRBD2
j_call: TRBJ2-3
cdr3_aa: CSVEDLPSGGALYTQYF
cdr3_nt: TGCAGCGTTGAAGATCTACCTAGCGGGGGGGCCCTATATACGCAGTATTTT

clone_size: -
v_call: TRBV28
d_call: TRBD2
j_call: TRBJ2-7
cdr3_aa: CASSPTSGGTAYEQYF
cdr3_nt: TGTGCCAGCAGTCCCACTAGCGGGGGGACGGCCTACGAGCAGTACTTC

clone_size: once
v_call: TRBV27
d_call: -
j_call: TRBJ2-7
cdr3_aa: CASSPHVISYHEQYF
cdr3_nt: TGTGCCAGCAGTCCCCACGTAATCTCCTACCACGAGCAGTACTTC

clone_size: -
v_call: TRBV5-4
d_call: TRBD1
j_call: TRBJ1-2
cdr3_aa: CASSELTGLDGYTF
cdr3_nt: TGTGCCAGCAGCGAACTGACAGGGTTAGATGGCTACACCTTC

clone_size: -
v_call: TRBV4-2
d_call: TRBD2
j_call: TRBJ2-1
cdr3_aa: CASSQDSPRLAGVGEQFF
cdr3_nt: TGTGCCAGCAGCCAAGATAGTCCACGACTAGCGGGAGTGGGCGAGCAGTTCTTC

clone_size: -
v_call: TRBV3-1/TRBV3-2
d_call: TRBD2
j_call: TRBJ2-5
cdr3_aa: CASSPGGETQYF
cdr3_nt: TGTGCCAGCAGCCCGGGAGGAGAGACCCAGTACTTC

clone_size: -
v_call: TRBV6-5
d_call: -
j_call: TRBJ1-6
cdr3_aa: CAAKGQTYNSPLHF
cdr3_nt: TGTGCCGCTAAGGGACAAACCTATAATTCACCCCTCCACTTT

clone_size: -
v_call: TRBV7-2
d_call: -
j_call: TRBJ2-1
cdr3_aa: CASSSEAATRNEQFF
cdr3_nt: TGTGCCAGCAGCTCGGAGGCAGCCACCCGTAATGAGCAGTTCTTC

clone_size: -
v_call: TRBV4-1
d_call: TRBD1
j_call: TRBJ2-7
cdr3_aa: CASSQVFQDRGYEQYF
cdr3_nt: TGCGCCAGCAGCCAGGTTTTTCAGGACAGGGGTTACGAGCAGTACTTC

clone_size: -
v_call: TRBV5-1
d_call: -
j_call: TRBJ2-5
cdr3_aa: CASSLEGFQETQYF
cdr3_nt: TGCGCCAGCAGCTTGGAAGGGTTTCAAGAGACCCAGTACTTC

clone_size: -
v_call: TRBV28
d_call: -
j_call: TRBJ1-1
cdr3_aa: CASNHRVLNTEAFF
cdr3_nt: TGTGCCAGCAACCACAGGGTTTTGAACACTGAAGCTTTCTTT

clone_size: -
v_call: TRBV4-1
d_call: -
j_call: TRBJ2-5
cdr3_aa: CASSQDPRVGETQYF
cdr3_nt: TGCGCCAGCAGCCAAGATCCCAGGGTGGGGGAGACCCAGTACTTC

clone_size: -
v_call: TRBV28
d_call: -
j_call: TRBJ1-5
cdr3_aa: CASRLGGKTRAQPQHF
cdr3_nt: TGTGCCAGCAGGCTAGGGGGTAAAACCAGGGCTCAGCCCCAGCATTTT

clone_size: few
v_call: TRBV19
d_call: -
j_call: TRBJ1-6
cdr3_aa: CASSLPAGAYNSPLHF
cdr3_nt: TGTGCCAGTAGTCTACCCGCGGGGGCATATAATTCACCCCTCCACTTT

clone_size: -
v_call: TRBV6-5
d_call: TRBD2
j_call: TRBJ2-1
cdr3_aa: CASSYGASGSYNEQFF
cdr3_nt: TGTGCCAGCAGTTACGGAGCTAGCGGCTCCTACAATGAGCAGTTCTTC

clone_size: -
v_call: TRBV12-3/TRBV12-4
d_call: -
j_call: TRBJ1-6
cdr3_aa: CASSSAGDSPLHF
cdr3_nt: TGTGCCAGCAGTTCCGCAGGGGATTCACCCCTCCACTTT

clone_size: -
v_call: TRBV2
d_call: -
j_call: TRBJ1-4
cdr3_aa: CASMSGVNEKLFF
cdr3_nt: TGTGCCAGCATGTCTGGGGTAAATGAAAAACTGTTTTTT

clone_size: -
v_call: TRBV2
d_call: -
j_call: TRBJ2-1
cdr3_aa: CASSERNEQFF
cdr3_nt: TGTGCCAGCAGTGAACGCAATGAGCAGTTCTTC

clone_size: few
v_call: TRBV27
d_call: -
j_call: TRBJ1-1
cdr3_aa: CASSALPARAEAFF
cdr3_nt: TGTGCCAGTTCGGCTCTTCCCGCAAGGGCTGAAGCTTTCTTT

clone_size: -
v_call: TRBV13
d_call: -
j_call: TRBJ2-7
cdr3_aa: CASSKGAYEQYF
cdr3_nt: TGTGCCAGCAGCAAAGGAGCTTACGAGCAGTACTTC

clone_size: -
v_call: TRBV29-1
d_call: TRBD1
j_call: TRBJ2-7
cdr3_aa: CSVEDTTSRTGTGDYEQYF
cdr3_nt: TGCAGCGTTGAAGACACAACTAGCCGAACCGGGACAGGAGATTACGAGCAGTACTTC

clone_size: -
v_call: TRBV9
d_call: TRBD1
j_call: TRBJ1-1
cdr3_aa: CASSVGQGKNTEAFF
cdr3_nt: TGTGCCAGCAGCGTCGGACAGGGAAAGAACACTGAAGCTTTCTTT

clone_size: -
v_call: TRBV29-1
d_call: -
j_call: TRBJ1-2
cdr3_aa: CSVDGRSGGYTF
cdr3_nt: TGCAGCGTTGATGGACGCTCAGGAGGCTACACCTTC

clone_size: -
v_call: TRBV27
d_call: -
j_call: TRBJ2-1
cdr3_aa: CASTAPGLAYNEQFF
cdr3_nt: TGTGCCAGCACCGCCCCGGGGCTAGCCTACAATGAGCAGTTCTTC

clone_size: -
v_call: TRBV3-1/TRBV3-2
d_call: -
j_call: TRBJ1-6
cdr3_aa: CASSQEVGGGNSPLHF
cdr3_nt: TGTGCCAGCAGCCAAGAAGTGGGGGGAGGGAATTCACCCCTCCACTTT

clone_size: -
v_call: TRBV5-5
d_call: -
j_call: TRBJ2-7
cdr3_aa: CASSPGLINYEQYF
cdr3_nt: TGTGCCAGCAGCCCGGGACTTATTAACTACGAGCAGTACTTC

clone_size: -
v_call: TRBV28
d_call: TRBD2
j_call: TRBJ2-7
cdr3_aa: CASSVGTSSEQYF
cdr3_nt: TGTGCCAGCTCTGTAGGGACTAGTAGCGAGCAGTACTTC

clone_size: -
v_call: TRBV28
d_call: -
j_call: TRBJ1-6
cdr3_aa: CASTRGGPSNSPLHF
cdr3_nt: TGTGCCAGCACCCGGGGAGGCCCCTCTAATTCACCCCTCCACTTT

clone_size: -
v_call: TRBV5-1
d_call: TRBD1
j_call: TRBJ2-2
cdr3_aa: CASSEYRGNTGELFF
cdr3_nt: TGCGCCAGCAGCGAATACAGGGGTAACACCGGGGAGCTGTTTTTT

clone_size: -
v_call: TRBV3-1/TRBV3-2
d_call: -
j_call: TRBJ1-5
cdr3_aa: CASSLGWNQPQHF
cdr3_nt: TGTGCCAGCAGCCTCGGTTGGAATCAGCCCCAGCATTTT

clone_size: -
v_call: TRBV24-1
d_call: -
j_call: TRBJ1-5
cdr3_aa: CATSSGTKFNQPQHF
cdr3_nt: TGTGCCACCTCCTCCGGGACAAAGTTTAATCAGCCCCAGCATTTT

clone_size: -
v_call: TRBV28
d_call: -
j_call: TRBJ2-3
cdr3_aa: CASSYPLLDTQYF
cdr3_nt: TGTGCCAGCAGTTACCCCCTGTTGGATACGCAGTATTTT